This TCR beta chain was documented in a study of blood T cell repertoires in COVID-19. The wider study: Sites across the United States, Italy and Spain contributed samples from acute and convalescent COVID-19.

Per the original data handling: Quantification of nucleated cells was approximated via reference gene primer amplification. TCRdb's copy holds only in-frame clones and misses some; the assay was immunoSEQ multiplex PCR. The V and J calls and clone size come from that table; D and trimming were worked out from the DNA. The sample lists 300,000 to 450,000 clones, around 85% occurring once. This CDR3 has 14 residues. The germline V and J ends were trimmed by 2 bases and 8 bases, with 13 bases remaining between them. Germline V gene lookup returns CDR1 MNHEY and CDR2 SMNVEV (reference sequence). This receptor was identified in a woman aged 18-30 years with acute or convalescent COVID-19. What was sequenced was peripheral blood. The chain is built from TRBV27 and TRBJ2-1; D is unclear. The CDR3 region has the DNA TGTGCCAGCAGTTTAAAACGAATGGCCGATGAGCAGTTCTTC. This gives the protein CASSLKRMADEQFF.